The rows below give T cell receptor beta chains drawn from one sample of a study of cytomegalovirus exposure and HLA in healthy donors. Some clones are missing from TCRdb's copy, which holds only in-frame ones; the method was immunoSEQ multiplex PCR. Among roughly 130,000 clones listed, roughly four fifths were seen once. The sequenced material came from PBMCs. The receptors were gathered from a male donor in good health and CMV-seropositive. Both conserved end residues are part of each CDR3. D genes are given only for firm matches. The size entry is marked missing in some rows and otherwise reads once, few, many or a size class.

>TRBD2|.|TRBV10-3|TRBJ2-2
TGTGCCATCGCGGGACTAGCGGGAGATGGCGGCGGGGAGCTGTTTTTT
CAIAGLAGDGGGELFF
>.|.|TRBV27|TRBJ2-5
TGTGCCAGCAGTTCCCCGTACCAAGAGACCCAGTACTTC
CASSSPYQETQYF
>.|few|TRBV5-1|TRBJ1-1
TGCGCCAGCAGCTTGGTCGGGAGCAACACTGAAGCTTTCTTT
CASSLVGSNTEAFF
>TRBD1|few|TRBV2|TRBJ1-2
TGTGCCAGCAGTGATCTAGGACAGGGGGCTAGATATGGCTACACCTTC
CASSDLGQGARYGYTF
>.|.|TRBV4-3|TRBJ2-2
TGCGCCAGCAGCCAAGACGTTTGGCAGGGGAACACCGGGGAGCTGTTTTTT
CASSQDVWQGNTGELFF
>.|.|TRBV7-3|TRBJ2-6
TGTGCCAGCAGCTCCGGGAGTCCCTCTGGGGCCAACGTCCTGACTTTC
CASSSGSPSGANVLTF
>TRBD1|few|TRBV6-4|TRBJ1-5
TGTGCCAGCAGTCAAAAAGGACAGGGAGATAGCAATCAGCCCCAGCATTTT
CASSQKGQGDSNQPQHF
>TRBD1|.|TRBV5-4|TRBJ2-7
TGTGCCAGCAGCTTCCGGGACAGTCCCTACGAGCAGTACTTC
CASSFRDSPYEQYF
>TRBD1|.|TRBV6-1|TRBJ1-1
TGTGCCAGCAGACCGGACAGGGGCTCAGCTGAAGCTTTCTTT
CASRPDRGSAEAFF
>TRBD2|.|TRBV19|TRBJ2-1
TGTGCCAGTAGTATGCAAGGACTAGCGGGATACAATGAGCAGTTCTTC
CASSMQGLAGYNEQFF
>.|.|TRBV30|TRBJ2-1
TGTGCCTGGAGTTTGGAGTGGGATGAGCAGTTCTTC
CAWSLEWDEQFF
>.|.|TRBV30|TRBJ2-3
TGTGCCTGGAGTCTCAGAGATACGCAGTATTTT
CAWSLRDTQYF
>TRBD2|few|TRBV15|TRBJ2-7
TGTGCCACCAGCAGACGGGAGACCCGGGAGGGTTACGAGCAGTACTTC
CATSRRETREGYEQYF
>TRBD2|.|TRBV11-2|TRBJ2-4
TGTGCCAGCAGCTTAGACAGGGAGGGAAACATTCAGTACTTC
CASSLDREGNIQYF
>TRBD2|.|TRBV4-3|TRBJ2-7
TGCGCCAGCAGCCAGGATAGCGGGAGCATCGGGTACGAGCAGTACTTC
CASSQDSGSIGYEQYF
>.|.|TRBV30|TRBJ2-6
TGTGCCGTAGACAGGCCCGGGGCCAACGTCCTGACTTTC
CAVDRPGANVLTF
>.|.|TRBV28|TRBJ2-7
TGTGCCAGCAGTTTCCTTACGACGGGAAGCGGGTACACCTACGAGCAGTACTTC
CASSFLTTGSGYTYEQYF
>.|.|TRBV4-1|TRBJ2-7
TGCGCCAGCAGCCAAGAGTGGGCCAAGAGCTCCTACGAGCAGTACTTC
CASSQEWAKSSYEQYF
>TRBD1|.|TRBV27|TRBJ1-2
TGTGCCAGCAGTTTAGTCGGCAGACAGGGGATGGGTGGCTACACCTTC
CASSLVGRQGMGGYTF
>TRBD2|once|TRBV7-2|TRBJ2-1
TGTGCCAGCAGCTTCGAAGGACTAGCGTCAAATGAGCAGTTCTTC
CASSFEGLASNEQFF
>.|.|TRBV28|TRBJ1-2
TGTGCCAGCAGTTCCGTTAGCCCTCGGCTAGCAGGCTACACCTTC
CASSSVSPRLAGYTF
>.|once|TRBV15|TRBJ2-3
TGTGCCACCAGCAGAAAGACCCTAGCGATGAGCACAGATACGCAGTATTTT
CATSRKTLAMSTDTQYF
>.|.|TRBV19|TRBJ2-1
TGTGCCAGTAGTATAGTGGTAGTCCCCTACAATGAGCAGTTCTTC
CASSIVVVPYNEQFF
>.|.|TRBV19|TRBJ2-2
TGTGCCAGTAGTGTCCTTGAGGGGAGGGGACACGGGGAGCTGTTTTTT
CASSVLEGRGHGELFF
>.|.|TRBV4-3|TRBJ2-3
TGCGCCAGCAGCCAAGATTCCCGACCTAATAGCGGAGATACGCAGTATTTT
CASSQDSRPNSGDTQYF
>.|.|TRBV6-5|TRBJ2-2
TGTGCCAGCAGTTCCACTGTGCGGGCTAGGGAGCTGTTTTTT
CASSSTVRARELFF
>.|.|TRBV18|TRBJ2-5
TGTGCCAGCTCACCACTGACGGGAGAGACCCAGTACTTC
CASSPLTGETQYF
>.|few|TRBV7-9|TRBJ2-3
TGTGCCAGCAGCCCAGGAGGAACTAGCACAGATACGCAGTATTTT
CASSPGGTSTDTQYF
>.|once|TRBV27|TRBJ1-5
TGTGCCAGCAGTTTATCATCGACAGACAATCAGCCCCAGCATTTT
CASSLSSTDNQPQHF